These 21 T cell receptor beta chains share one sample of origin, sequenced in a study of T cells in women clearing cervical HPV infection. Repertoires were generated with immunoSEQ multiplex PCR, while TCRdb's copy carries only in-frame clones and drops some. The table lists fewer than 50,000 clones. Source material: blood buffy coat. The receptors originated from a woman between 18 and 69 years old with a cervical HPV16 infection that either progressed to CIN3+ or cleared (not recorded which).

As to this clone: The CDR3 end falls 3 residues outside the read, so it is completed with the germline J gene. V usage is TRBV14 and J usage is TRBJ2-5; D is possibly TRBD1 (7 bases). The CDR3 totals 13 residues. CDR1 SGHDN and CDR2 FVKESK come from the germline V gene. The V and J ends lost 6 bases and 5 bases respectively, with 13 bases between them. Partial CDR3 DNA: TGTGCCAGCAGGACGACAGGGAGGGAGACC. It yields the protein CASRTTGRET. The full-length CDR3 reads as CASRTTGRETQYF. The full variable domain, with the rest looked up from reference TRBV14 and TRBJ2-5, is EAGVTQFPSHSVIEKGQTVTLRCDPISGHDNLYWYRRVMGKEIKFLLHFVKESKQDESGMPNNRFLAERTGGTYSTLKVQPAELEDSGVYFCASRTTGRETQYFGPGTRLLVL.

About this clone itself: Read coverage stops 3 residues before the CDR3 terminus; the germline J gene supplies the remainder. V is TRBV5-4 and J is TRBJ1-2; D is ambiguous. The CDR3 has 13 residues. Germline V gives CDR1 SGHNT, CDR2 YYREEE (reference sequence). V lost 0 bases to trimming and J lost 4 bases, with 7 bases between them. Incomplete CDR3 DNA: TGTGCCAGCAGCTTGGACTATATCTATGGC. Protein sequence: CASSLDYIYG. The whole CDR3 reads CASSLDYIYGYTF.

Regarding this clone: The read comes to an end 3 residues before the CDR3 does, leaving the germline J gene to fill in the end. The genes are TRBV4-1 and TRBJ1-2; TRBD1 matches 7 bases. Losses at the gene ends were 3 bases for V and 0 bases for J; bases not matched to a gene: 4. The CDR3 has 15 residues. Germline CDR1 and CDR2: MGHRA and YSYEKL. This CDR3 is CASSHTGQTNYGYTF. Incomplete CDR3 DNA: TGCGCCAGCAGCCATACGGGACAGACTAACTATGGC.

As for this clone: Coverage ceases 3 residues before the CDR3 finishes, and the germline J gene fills in the end. J is TRBJ2-3 and V is TRBV19; 12 nucleotides align to TRBD1. This CDR3 region has 18 residues. Per the germline V gene, CDR1 is LNHDA and CDR2 is SQIVND (reference sequence). The covered CDR3 bases are TGTGCCAGTAGTATAGGATTGTGGGACAGGGGGCTCAATCAGCCG. The encoded protein is CASSIGLWDRGLNQP. The whole CDR3 sequence is CASSIGLWDRGLNQPQYF.

On this clone itself: The sequence runs out 3 residues before the end of the CDR3; the remainder is reconstructed from the germline J gene. V usage is TRBV20-1 and J usage is TRBJ1-6; 10 bases are a match to TRBD1. Germline V gene sequence: CDR1 DFQATT, CDR2 SNEGSKA (reference sequence). This CDR3 spans 14 amino acids. The J segment lost 8 bases and the V segment lost 3 bases, leaving 4 bases of the junction unmatched. The CDR3 DNA, read in part, is TGCAGTGCTAGGGAGACAGGGGGCCATTCACCC. Translating gives CSARETGGHSP. In full, the CDR3 is CSARETGGHSPLHF.

As regards this clone: The read terminates 3 residues ahead of where the CDR3 ends, so the germline J gene completes it. The V and J genes are TRBV5-1 and TRBJ2-7; a possible D gene is TRBD1 (6 bases). Germline assignment: CDR1 SGHRS and CDR2 YFSETQ. The V end was cut by 3 bases, the J end by 0 bases, with 10 bases between. This CDR3 spans 14 amino acids. The sequenced part of the CDR3 DNA is TGCGCCAGCAGCTGGGTGGACAGCTCCTACGAG. Translating gives CASSWVDSSYE. The entire CDR3 reads CASSWVDSSYEQYF.

In regard to this clone: The read comes to an end 3 residues before the CDR3 does, leaving the germline J gene to fill in the end. The V gene is TRBV5-1, the J gene TRBJ1-4, with 9 bases identical to TRBD1. CDR3 length equals 16 residues. In germline, CDR1 is SGHRS, CDR2 YFSETQ. The part of the CDR3 DNA that was read is TGCGCCAGCAGCTTGGCCGGGACAGGGAATAATTCACCA. It specifies CASSLAGTGNNSP. The whole CDR3 protein is CASSLAGTGNNSPLFF.

On this clone itself: The CDR3 end falls 3 residues outside the read, so it is completed with the germline J gene. The same CDR3 also results from other DNA sequences found in this sample. V usage is TRBV18 and J usage is TRBJ2-4; D might be TRBD1 (5 bases). The germline V gene encodes CDR1 KGHSH and CDR2 LQKENI. V was trimmed by 2 bases and J by 5 bases, leaving 16 bases between them. This CDR3 has 16 residues. CDR3 residues: CASSPSPGRVENIQYF. Incomplete CDR3 DNA: TGTGCCAGCTCACCATCCCCTGGCAGGGTAGAAAACATT. Using reference TRBV18 and TRBJ2-4 for the parts outside the CDR3, the full variable domain is NAGVMQNPRHLVRRRGQEARLRCSPMKGHSHVYWYRQLPEEGLKFMVYLQKENIIDESGMPKERFSAEFPKEGPSILRIQQVVRGDSAAYFCASSPSPGRVENIQYFGAGTRLSVL.

Concerning this clone: From the germline J gene comes the end of the CDR3, since the read stops 3 residues before it. The chain links TRBV7-3 to TRBJ2-7; perhaps TRBD2 as D (6 bases). V lost 5 bases to trimming and J lost 5 bases, with 10 bases between them. Germline V gene data show CDR1 as SGHTA and CDR2 as FQGTGA. The CDR3 is 12 residues long. Incomplete CDR3 DNA: TGTGCCAGCAGCCCTGGAGGGCACGAG. Protein: CASSPGGHE. The complete CDR3 protein is CASSPGGHEQYF.

A note on this clone: Read data end 3 residues before the CDR3 end; the end is taken from the germline J gene. The chain combines TRBV30 with TRBJ2-7; 12 bases are a match to TRBD2. The germline V gene has CDR1 GTSNPN and CDR2 SVGIG (reference sequence). This CDR3 contains 13 residues. The trim removed 6 bases at V and 4 bases at J, leaving 4 bases unmatched. CDR3 DNA, as far as it was read: TGTGCCTGTTGGACTAGCGGGAAATACGAG. Residues: CACWTSGKYE. The CDR3, in full, reads CACWTSGKYEQYF.

A remark on this clone: The CDR3 extends 3 residues past the end of the read, so its final part is completed from the germline J gene. J is TRBJ2-5 and V is TRBV7-2, with D perhaps matching TRBD2 (6 bases). The CDR3 totals 14 residues. Trimming took 1 base from V and 1 from J, leaving 7 bases between them. CDR1 and CDR2 (germline): SGHTA, FQGNSA. CDR3 DNA, as far as it was read: TGTGCCAGCAGCTTAGTAGCGGCCCAAGAGACC. Translation: CASSLVAAQET. The entire CDR3 sequence reads CASSLVAAQETQYF.

In the case of this clone: The read halts 3 residues ahead of the CDR3 end, with the missing end drawn from the germline J gene. This chain connects TRBV30 to TRBJ2-7; D is possibly TRBD1 (6 bases). The V end lost 4 bases, the J end lost 1 base, and 26 bases lay between the germline ends. This CDR3 contains 18 residues. Per germline, CDR1 GTSNPN and CDR2 SVGIG (reference sequence). This CDR3 is CAWNVSRGVRVSSYEQYF. The sequenced CDR3 bases are TGTGCCTGGAACGTATCCAGGGGAGTACGGGTTAGTTCCTACGAG. The whole variable domain, remainder taken from reference TRBV30 and TRBJ2-7, is SQTIHQWPATLVQPVGSPLSLECTVEGTSNPNLYWYRQAAGRGLQLLFYSVGIGQISSEVPQNLSASRPQDRQFILSSKKLLLSDSGFYLCAWNVSRGVRVSSYEQYFGPGTRLTVT.

Points on this clone: The CDR3 end lies 3 residues beyond the end of the read and is filled in from the germline J gene. The V and J genes are TRBV28 and TRBJ2-7; D gene ambiguous. Trimming cost V 8 bases and J 1 base, with 15 bases left between them. The CDR3 loop spans 14 amino acids. Per the germline V gene, CDR1 is MDHEN and CDR2 is SYDVKM. Incomplete CDR3 DNA: TGTGCCAGCGTCAATGCAGGCCCATCCTACGAG. It is translated as CASVNAGPSYE. The entire CDR3 sequence reads CASVNAGPSYEQYF.

Notes on this clone: The sequence runs out 3 residues before the end of the CDR3; the remainder is reconstructed from the germline J gene. This chain uses TRBV15 with TRBJ1-6, with D tentatively TRBD1 (6 bases). The CDR3 is 16 amino acids. Germline V lookup: CDR1 LNHNV, CDR2 YYDKDF (reference sequence). The V and J ends lost 8 bases and 10 bases respectively, with 24 bases between them. The part of the CDR3 DNA that was read is TGTGCCACCGCCGAAATGGGGGCTTCAGGGGACTCACCC. This translates into CATAEMGASGDSP. The whole CDR3 protein is CATAEMGASGDSPLHF.

The CDR3 bases that were read are TGTGCCAGCAGTGAAGTGTCGACAGGGAAGAGAACG. This gives the protein CASSEVSTGKRT. The entire CDR3 reads CASSEVSTGKRTQYF. The chain employs TRBV6-1 and TRBJ2-3; 7 bases line up with TRBD1. The read stops 3 residues short of the end of the CDR3; the missing end is completed from the germline J gene. Germline V lookup: CDR1 MNHNS, CDR2 SASEGT. This CDR3 is built from 15 residues.

Concerning this clone: The CDR3 extends 3 residues past the end of the read, so its final part is completed from the germline J gene. The chain carries TRBV5-1 and TRBJ1-1; the match to TRBD1 covers 10 bases. CDR1 is SGHRS, CDR2 YFSETQ, per germline. J lost 4 bases, V lost 7 bases, and 7 bases had no gene match. This CDR3 region has 14 residues. The CDR3 sequence: CASGTGQGTTEAFF. Partial CDR3 DNA: TGCGCCAGCGGAACGGGACAGGGGACCACTGAA.

For this clone: The missing CDR3 end, 3 residues past where the read stops, is filled in from the germline J gene. The V call is TRBV4-2, the J call TRBJ2-3; the match to TRBD2 covers 11 bases. The CDR3 spans 18 residues. Germline CDR1 and CDR2: LGHNA and YNFKEQ. J gave up 0 bases and V 3 bases, and 8 bases lay outside the gene matches. The sequenced CDR3 bases are TGTGCCAGCAGCCAGGGGGGACTAGCGGACGCTAGCACAGATACG. Residues: CASSQGGLADASTDT. The complete CDR3 sequence is CASSQGGLADASTDTQYF.

About this clone: The observed sequence ends 3 residues before the CDR3 terminus, with the missing tail filled in from the germline J gene. The chain employs TRBV5-1 and TRBJ1-2; 8 nucleotides agree with TRBD1. This CDR3 region has 13 residues. Germline values: CDR1 SGHRS, CDR2 YFSETQ. CDR3 sequence: CASSFGQGNGYTF. CDR3 DNA, as far as it was read: TGCGCCAGCAGCTTTGGACAGGGAAACGGC.

Details on this clone: The read ends 3 residues early relative to the CDR3; the germline J gene fills the gap. J is TRBJ2-5 and V is TRBV5-1; D gene ambiguous. V lost 5 bases to trimming and J lost 2 bases, with 7 bases between them. CDR3 length: 12 amino acids. The germline gives CDR1 SGHRS, CDR2 YFSETQ. The CDR3 is CASRLPQETQYF. The part of the CDR3 DNA that was read is TGCGCCAGCAGACTGCCACAAGAGACC.

With regard to this clone: The missing CDR3 end, 3 residues past where the read stops, is filled in from the germline J gene. J is TRBJ2-3 and V is TRBV20-1, with D hard to call. With 4 bases removed from V and 2 bases from J, the gap between germline ends came to 13 bases. This CDR3 is built from 14 residues. Germline CDR1 reads DFQATT; CDR2 reads SNEGSKA (reference sequence). CDR3 bases read: TGCAGTGCTACAAGAGACTCTTACACAGATACG. Translating gives CSATRDSYTDT. The entire CDR3 sequence reads CSATRDSYTDTQYF.

CDR3 bases read: TGCGCCAGCAGCTTGGGTCCTAGCGGGAGTGGCTACAATGAG. As protein: CASSLGPSGSGYNE. The complete CDR3 sequence is CASSLGPSGSGYNEQFF. The chain couples TRBV5-1 to TRBJ2-1; 10 nucleotides match TRBD2. The CDR3 is cut off 3 residues early in the read; its end comes from the germline J gene. Unmatched junction bases numbered 6, after V lost 0 bases and J lost 3 bases. Per the germline V gene, CDR1 is SGHRS and CDR2 is YFSETQ. The CDR3 has 17 amino acids.